Listed below are T cell receptor beta chains from one sample, sequenced in a study of control samples from healthy donors and cancer patients. TCRdb's table, derived via immunoSEQ multiplex PCR, lists solely in-frame clones and lacks some. The sample comprises 150,000 to 160,000 clones, about 94% of which are singletons, and 5.5% to 6% rests with the top ten. The source material was blood. The origin of the receptors is a man in his forties or fifties in good health. Each CDR3 is given with its conserved first and last residue. D genes are given only for firm matches. Only part of the rows carry a size: once, few, many, or a class if the clone is expanded.

CDR3 | DNA | J | V | size | D
CASSLVDSWGYTF | TGTGCCAGCAGTTTAGTGGACAGTTGGGGCTACACCTTC | TRBJ1-2 | TRBV12-3/TRBV12-4 | . | .
CASTPRQGSGNTIYF | TGCGCCAGCACCCCCCGACAGGGCTCTGGAAACACCATATATTTT | TRBJ1-3 | TRBV4-1 | . | TRBD1
CASRRAATSGYEQYF | TGTGCCAGTAGACGAGCAGCCACCTCGGGTTACGAGCAGTACTTC | TRBJ2-7 | TRBV19 | . | .
CAWAAGRTDTQYF | TGTGCCTGGGCGGCCGGCCGCACAGATACGCAGTATTTT | TRBJ2-3 | TRBV30 | . | .
CASRPFPGQPNEQFF | TGTGCCAGCAGGCCATTTCCGGGACAGCCAAATGAGCAGTTCTTC | TRBJ2-1 | TRBV27 | . | TRBD1
CASSLFSGKGNTIYF | TGTGCCAGCAGTTTATTTTCAGGGAAGGGAAACACCATATATTTT | TRBJ1-3 | TRBV27 | . | .
CASSQGRGRGNQPQHF | TGTGCCAGCAGTCAAGGCAGGGGTAGGGGCAATCAGCCCCAGCATTTT | TRBJ1-5 | TRBV28 | once | .
CASSLTGRTYGYTF | TGTGCCAGTAGCTTGACAGGGAGGACCTATGGCTACACCTTC | TRBJ1-2 | TRBV19 | . | TRBD1
CASSSHRGPNQPQHF | TGTGCCAGCAGTTCCCACAGGGGTCCCAATCAGCCCCAGCATTTT | TRBJ1-5 | TRBV27 | . | TRBD1
CASSPPAQGSSEKLFF | TGCGCCAGCAGCCCCCCCGCCCAGGGAAGCAGTGAAAAACTGTTTTTT | TRBJ1-4 | TRBV4-1 | once | .
CASSLDGRGEKLFF | TGCGCCAGCAGCTTGGATGGCAGGGGGGAAAAACTGTTTTTT | TRBJ1-4 | TRBV5-1 | . | TRBD1
CAVSGANVLTF | TGTGCCGTATCTGGGGCCAACGTCCTGACTTTC | TRBJ2-6 | TRBV7-8 | . | .
CASSARTRTEAFF | TGTGCCAGCAGTGCCAGGACCCGAACTGAAGCTTTCTTT | TRBJ1-1 | TRBV2 | . | .
CASSPDRGDEQFF | TGCGCCAGCAGCCCCGACAGGGGCGATGAGCAGTTCTTC | TRBJ2-1 | TRBV4-3 | . | TRBD1
CASSEAGEIYGYTF | TGTGCCAGCAGTGAAGCAGGAGAGATTTATGGCTACACCTTC | TRBJ1-2 | TRBV6-1 | . | .
CASSLGGIGYGYTF | TGTGCCAGCAGCTTAGGGGGAATTGGCTATGGCTACACCTTC | TRBJ1-2 | TRBV5-5 | . | .
CASKSGLNTEAFF | TGTGCCAGCAAGTCAGGGCTGAACACTGAAGCTTTCTTT | TRBJ1-1 | TRBV28 | . | .
CASSPQGARNTEAFF | TGTGCCAGCAGCCCCCAGGGGGCGCGGAACACTGAAGCTTTCTTT | TRBJ1-1 | TRBV9 | few | TRBD1
CASSKVSARGSNQPQHF | TGTGCCAGCAGCAAAGTTTCGGCCAGGGGTAGCAATCAGCCCCAGCATTTT | TRBJ1-5 | TRBV21-1 | . | .
CASSIGRGNQPQHF | TGTGCCAGTAGTATAGGACGGGGCAATCAGCCCCAGCATTTT | TRBJ1-5 | TRBV19 | once | .
CASTRSAGEAFF | TGTGCCAGCACCCGATCGGCGGGAGAAGCTTTCTTT | TRBJ1-1 | TRBV6-1 | . | .
CASSEGQGISYNEQFF | TGTGCCAGCAGTGAAGGACAGGGGATCTCCTACAATGAGCAGTTCTTC | TRBJ2-1 | TRBV2 | . | TRBD1
CASSLDTEAFF | TGTGCCAGCAGCTTAGACACTGAAGCTTTCTTT | TRBJ1-1 | TRBV11-2 | . | .
CASSRDRSYGYTF | TGTGCCAGTAGTCGGGACAGGAGCTATGGCTACACCTTC | TRBJ1-2 | TRBV19 | . | TRBD1
CASSQGQGREAFF | TGTGCCAGCAGCCAGGGACAGGGGAGGGAAGCTTTCTTT | TRBJ1-1 | TRBV9 | . | TRBD1
CASSQFYSSNQPQHF | TGCGCCAGCAGCCAATTCTACAGTAGCAATCAGCCCCAGCATTTT | TRBJ1-5 | TRBV4-1 | . | .
CASTGYNEQFF | TGTGCCAGCACAGGGTACAATGAGCAGTTCTTC | TRBJ2-1 | TRBV19 | . | .
CASSQEQGLYGYTF | TGCGCCAGCAGCCAAGAACAGGGGCTTTATGGCTACACCTTC | TRBJ1-2 | TRBV4-1 | . | TRBD1
CASSPRGPTGTGELFF | TGTGCCAGCAGCCCTCGCGGGCCGACGGGCACCGGGGAGCTGTTTTTT | TRBJ2-2 | TRBV7-3 | . | .
CASAVLSGTGELFF | TGCGCCAGCGCCGTATTATCGGGCACCGGGGAGCTGTTTTTT | TRBJ2-2 | TRBV5-1 | once | .
CASRDRGEQYF | TGTGCCAGCAGGGACAGGGGCGAGCAGTACTTC | TRBJ2-7 | TRBV6-5 | . | TRBD1
CASSFTEGGPRNTGELFF | TGTGCCAGCAGTTTCACCGAGGGGGGGCCACGCAACACCGGGGAGCTGTTTTTT | TRBJ2-2 | TRBV7-9 | . | .
CASSLASSYEQYF | TGTGCCAGCAGTTTAGCGTCGTCGTACGAGCAGTACTTC | TRBJ2-7 | TRBV27 | . | .
CASSFLVGDMHEQYF | TGTGCCAGCAGTTTCCTCGTGGGAGATATGCACGAGCAGTACTTC | TRBJ2-7 | TRBV27 | . | .
CASSLVWGPNTEAFF | TGTGCCAGCAGCTTAGTTTGGGGGCCGAACACTGAAGCTTTCTTT | TRBJ1-1 | TRBV7-2 | . | .
CATQRPLTTNTGELFF | TGTGCCACGCAACGACCGCTTACAACGAACACCGGGGAGCTGTTTTTT | TRBJ2-2 | TRBV24-1 | . | .
CASSLAGGAADTQYF | TGTGCCAGCAGCTTAGCGGGGGGGGCCGCAGATACGCAGTATTTT | TRBJ2-3 | TRBV11-2 | . | TRBD2
CASSQDGGWNEQFF | TGCGCCAGCAGCCAAGATGGAGGGTGGAATGAGCAGTTCTTC | TRBJ2-1 | TRBV4-1 | . | .
CASSLVGGTRSSYNSPLHF | TGTGCCAGCAGCTTAGTCGGCGGGACCCGAAGCTCCTATAATTCACCCCTCCACTTT | TRBJ1-6 | TRBV7-2 | . | .
CASTSGPAGTEAFF | TGTGCCAGCACCTCCGGGCCGGCGGGCACTGAAGCTTTCTTT | TRBJ1-1 | TRBV6-5 | . | .
CASSPTGIRNSGGYTF | TGTGCCAGCAGCCCGACAGGAATTCGGAATTCAGGGGGCTACACCTTC | TRBJ1-2 | TRBV7-9 | . | .
CASSHRGTGRTGELFF | TGTGCCAGCAGTCACCGCGGGACAGGGAGGACCGGGGAGCTGTTTTTT | TRBJ2-2 | TRBV28 | . | TRBD1
CAKRGQRGEKLFF | TGCGCCAAGAGGGGACAGAGGGGGGAAAAACTGTTTTTT | TRBJ1-4 | TRBV5-1 | . | TRBD1
CASSSGTGRANQPQHF | TGTGCCAGCAGCTCCGGGACAGGGAGGGCCAATCAGCCCCAGCATTTT | TRBJ1-5 | TRBV5-5 | . | TRBD1
CASSFEGAGYGYTF | TGTGCCAGCAGTTTTGAGGGAGCAGGCTATGGCTACACCTTC | TRBJ1-2 | TRBV6-5 | . | .
CASSLVASGAPLHF | TGTGCCAGCAGCTTAGTGGCCTCAGGGGCACCCCTCCACTTT | TRBJ1-6 | TRBV7-2 | . | .
CASSSTHSGNTIYF | TGTGCCAGCAGCTCGACCCACTCTGGAAACACCATATATTTT | TRBJ1-3 | TRBV4-2 | . | .